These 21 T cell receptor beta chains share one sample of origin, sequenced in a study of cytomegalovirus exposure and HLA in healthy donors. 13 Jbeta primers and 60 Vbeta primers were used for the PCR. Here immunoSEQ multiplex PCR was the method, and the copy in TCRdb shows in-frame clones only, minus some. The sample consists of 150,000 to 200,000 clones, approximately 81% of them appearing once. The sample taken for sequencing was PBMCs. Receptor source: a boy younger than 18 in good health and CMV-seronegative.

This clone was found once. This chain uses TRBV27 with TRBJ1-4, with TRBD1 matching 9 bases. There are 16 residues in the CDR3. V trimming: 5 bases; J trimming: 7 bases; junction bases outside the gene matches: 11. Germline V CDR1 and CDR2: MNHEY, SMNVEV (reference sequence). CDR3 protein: CASSPRQDRGREKLFF. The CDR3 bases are TGTGCCAGCAGTCCACGTCAGGACAGGGGACGTGAAAAACTGTTTTTT. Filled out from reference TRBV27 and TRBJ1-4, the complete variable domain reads EAQVTQNPRYLITVTGKKLTVTCSQNMNHEYMSWYRQDPGLGLRQIYYSMNVEVTDKGDVPEGYKVSRKEKRNFPLILESPSPNQTSLYFCASSPRQDRGREKLFFGSGTQLSVL.

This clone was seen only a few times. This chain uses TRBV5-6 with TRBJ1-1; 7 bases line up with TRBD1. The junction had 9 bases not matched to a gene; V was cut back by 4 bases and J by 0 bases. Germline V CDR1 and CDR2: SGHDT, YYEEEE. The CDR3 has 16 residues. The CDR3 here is CASSIIRQGLNTEAFF. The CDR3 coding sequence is TGTGCCAGCAGCATAATACGACAGGGCCTGAACACTGAAGCTTTCTTT. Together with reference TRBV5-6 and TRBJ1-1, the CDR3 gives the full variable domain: DAGVTQSPTHLIKTRGQQVTLRCSPKSGHDTVSWYQQALGQGPQFIFQYYEEEERQRGNFPDRFSGHQFPNYSSELNVNALLLGDSALYLCASSIIRQGLNTEAFFGQGTRLTVV.

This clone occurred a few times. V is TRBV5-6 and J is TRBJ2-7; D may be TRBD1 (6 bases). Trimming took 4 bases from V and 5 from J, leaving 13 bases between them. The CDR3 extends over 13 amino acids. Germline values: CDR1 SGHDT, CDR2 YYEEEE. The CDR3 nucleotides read TGTGCCAGCAGCCCTTGGGCAGGGGACGAGCAGTACTTC. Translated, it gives CASSPWAGDEQYF.

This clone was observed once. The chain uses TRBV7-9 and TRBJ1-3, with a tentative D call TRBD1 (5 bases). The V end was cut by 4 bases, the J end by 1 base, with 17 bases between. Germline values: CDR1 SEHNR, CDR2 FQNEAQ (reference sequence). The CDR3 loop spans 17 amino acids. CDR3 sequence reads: CASSSLRVIVSGNTIYF. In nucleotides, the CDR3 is TGTGCCAGCAGCTCTCTCAGGGTCATAGTATCTGGAAACACCATATATTTT.

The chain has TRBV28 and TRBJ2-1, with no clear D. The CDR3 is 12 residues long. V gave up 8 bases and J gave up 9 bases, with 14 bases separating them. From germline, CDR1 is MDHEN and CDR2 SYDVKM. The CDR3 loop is CASLSLVSEQFF. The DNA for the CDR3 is TGTGCCAGCCTCAGTCTAGTCAGTGAGCAGTTCTTC.

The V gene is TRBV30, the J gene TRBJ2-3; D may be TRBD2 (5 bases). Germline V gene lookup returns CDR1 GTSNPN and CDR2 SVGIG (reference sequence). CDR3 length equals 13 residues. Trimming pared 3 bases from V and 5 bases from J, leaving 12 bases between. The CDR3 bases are TGTGCCTGGAGGAGGGCCCTGATAGATACGCAGTATTTT. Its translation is CAWRRALIDTQYF.

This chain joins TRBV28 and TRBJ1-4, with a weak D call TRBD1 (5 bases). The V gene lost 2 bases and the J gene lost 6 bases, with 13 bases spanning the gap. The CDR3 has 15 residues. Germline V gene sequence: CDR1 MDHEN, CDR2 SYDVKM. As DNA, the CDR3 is TGTGCCAGCAGTTTAACGGGGGGACGAGATGAAAAACTGTTTTTT. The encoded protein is CASSLTGGRDEKLFF.

CDR3 sequence (DNA): TGTGCCAGCAGCTCCTCGGGTGAAGCTTTCTTT. Its translation is CASSSSGEAFF. The chain couples TRBV13 to TRBJ1-1, with D unclear. CDR1 is PRHDT, CDR2 FYEKMQ, per germline (reference sequence). The length of the CDR3 is 11 residues. Trimming took off 4 bases at V and 7 bases at J, with 7 bases between the two ends.

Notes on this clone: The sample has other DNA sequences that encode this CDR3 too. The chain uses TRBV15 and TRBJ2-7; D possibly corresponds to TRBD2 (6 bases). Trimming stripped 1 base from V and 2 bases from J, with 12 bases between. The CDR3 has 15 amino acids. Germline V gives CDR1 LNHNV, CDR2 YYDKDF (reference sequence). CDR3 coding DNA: TGTGCCACCAGCAGAGGCCGGGGAGGCACCTACGAGCAGTACTTC. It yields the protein CATSRGRGGTYEQYF.

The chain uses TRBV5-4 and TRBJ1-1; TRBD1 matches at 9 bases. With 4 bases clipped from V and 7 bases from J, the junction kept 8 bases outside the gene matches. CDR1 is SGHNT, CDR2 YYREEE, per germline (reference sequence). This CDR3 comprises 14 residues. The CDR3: CASSEQQGAYEAFF. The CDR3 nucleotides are TGTGCCAGCAGCGAACAACAGGGGGCTTATGAAGCTTTCTTT.

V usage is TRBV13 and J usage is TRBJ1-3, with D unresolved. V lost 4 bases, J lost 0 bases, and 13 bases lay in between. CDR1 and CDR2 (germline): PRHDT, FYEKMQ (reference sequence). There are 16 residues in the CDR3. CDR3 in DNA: TGTGCCAGCAGCTCCTCATCACCCAGCTCTGGAAACACCATATATTTT. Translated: CASSSSSPSSGNTIYF.

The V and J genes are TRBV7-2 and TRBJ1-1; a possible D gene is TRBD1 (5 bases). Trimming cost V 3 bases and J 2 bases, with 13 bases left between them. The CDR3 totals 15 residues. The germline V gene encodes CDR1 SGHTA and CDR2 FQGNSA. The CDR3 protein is CASSFSGTANTEAFF. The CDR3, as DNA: TGTGCCAGCAGCTTTTCCGGGACTGCAAACACTGAAGCTTTCTTT.

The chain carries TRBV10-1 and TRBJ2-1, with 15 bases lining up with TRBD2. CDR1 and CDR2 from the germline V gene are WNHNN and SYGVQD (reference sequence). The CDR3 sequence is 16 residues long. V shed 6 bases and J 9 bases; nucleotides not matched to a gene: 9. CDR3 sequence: CASRLPGLAGGSEQFF. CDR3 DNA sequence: TGCGCCAGCAGGTTACCGGGACTAGCGGGAGGAAGTGAGCAGTTCTTC.

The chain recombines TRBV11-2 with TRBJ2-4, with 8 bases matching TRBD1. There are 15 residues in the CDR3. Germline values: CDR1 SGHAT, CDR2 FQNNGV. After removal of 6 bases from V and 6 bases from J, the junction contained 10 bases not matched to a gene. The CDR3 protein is CASSTGGRSVNIQYF. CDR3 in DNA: TGTGCCAGCAGTACAGGGGGTAGATCAGTAAACATTCAGTACTTC.

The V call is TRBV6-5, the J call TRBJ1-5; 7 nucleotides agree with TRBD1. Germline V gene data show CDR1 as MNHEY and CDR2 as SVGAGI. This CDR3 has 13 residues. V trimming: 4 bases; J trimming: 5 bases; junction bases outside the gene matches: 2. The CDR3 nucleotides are TGTGCCAGCAGTTTCCAGGGGGATCAGCCCCAGCATTTT. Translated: CASSFQGDQPQHF.

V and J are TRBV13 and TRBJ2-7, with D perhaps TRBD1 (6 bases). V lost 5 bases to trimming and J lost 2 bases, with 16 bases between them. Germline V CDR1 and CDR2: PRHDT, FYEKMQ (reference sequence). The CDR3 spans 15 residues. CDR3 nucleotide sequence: TGTGCCAGCAGCCCCATTGGACAGAAAACCTACGAGCAGTACTTC. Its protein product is CASSPIGQKTYEQYF.

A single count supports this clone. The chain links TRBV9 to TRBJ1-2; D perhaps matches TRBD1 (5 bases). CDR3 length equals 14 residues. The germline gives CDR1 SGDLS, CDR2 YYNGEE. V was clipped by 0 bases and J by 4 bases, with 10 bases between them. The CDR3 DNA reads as TGTGCCAGCAGCGTAGGAGGGGACTCCTATGGCTACACCTTC. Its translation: CASSVGGDSYGYTF.

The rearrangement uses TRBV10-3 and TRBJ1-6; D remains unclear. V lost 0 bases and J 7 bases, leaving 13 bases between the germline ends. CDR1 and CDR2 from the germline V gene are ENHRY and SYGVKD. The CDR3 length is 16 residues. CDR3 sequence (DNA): TGTGCCATCAGTGAGTCGAATACGGCCGGGAATTCACCCCTCCACTTT. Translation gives CAISESNTAGNSPLHF.

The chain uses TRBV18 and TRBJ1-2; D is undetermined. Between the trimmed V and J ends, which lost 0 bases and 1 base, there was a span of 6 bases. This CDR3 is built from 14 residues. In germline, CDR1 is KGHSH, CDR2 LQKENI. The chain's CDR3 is CASSPPTGNYGYTF. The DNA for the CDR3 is TGTGCCAGCTCACCACCGACGGGTAACTATGGCTACACCTTC.

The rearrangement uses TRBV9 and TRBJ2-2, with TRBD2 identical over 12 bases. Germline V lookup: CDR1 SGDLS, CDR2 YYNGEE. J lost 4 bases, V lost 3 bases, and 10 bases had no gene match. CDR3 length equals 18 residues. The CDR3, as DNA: TGTGCCAGCAGCGCCCGACTAGCGGGAGTACAATCCACCGGGGAGCTGTTTTTT. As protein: CASSARLAGVQSTGELFF.

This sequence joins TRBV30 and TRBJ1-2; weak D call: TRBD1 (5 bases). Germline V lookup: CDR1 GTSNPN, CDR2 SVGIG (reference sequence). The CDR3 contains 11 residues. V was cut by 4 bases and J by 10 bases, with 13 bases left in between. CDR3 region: CAWTVSGVYTF. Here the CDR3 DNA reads TGTGCCTGGACAGTCTCGGGGGTCTACACCTTC.